The clone carrying this TCR beta chain was detected a few times. Its antigen is currently unknown. The data derive from a study of T-cell memory formation after mild COVID-19. Study-level information: Largely donor-specific TCR clusters were found.

Broader study findings: Mainly CM and EM harbored the contracting CD4+ clones; mainly EMRA harbored the CD8+ ones. Clones shrinking from day 15 to 85 showed even CD4/CD8 mixes; later expanders tilted CD4+.

TCR alpha and TCR beta cDNA libraries carrying sample barcodes and UMIs came from 5'RACE with constant-segment primers. TCRdb re-analysed the 5' RACE reads in MiXCR, keeping a single row per CDR3 protein. Here the sample spans 280,000 or so distinct CDR3 sequences, over 7% being singletons. This CDR3 has 18 residues. Germline values: CDR1 LGHNA, CDR2 YNFKEQ. V was pared by 3 bases and J by 1 base, with 18 bases between. The sequenced sample was PBMCs or a T cell subset sorted from them (not recorded which). The TCR sequence derives from a man aged 18-30 years who had mild COVID-19 (a few samples of this study predate the infection). Cell type and time point are not known. J is TRBJ2-2 and V is TRBV4-2; tentative D call: TRBD1 (6 bases). This chain's CDR3 is CASSQLGVPGQNTGELFF. In DNA, the CDR3 is TGTGCCAGCAGCCAGCTAGGGGTCCCGGGACAGAACACCGGGGAGCTGTTTTTT.